This is a list of T cell receptor beta chains from one sample in a study of cytomegalovirus exposure and HLA in healthy donors. Here immunoSEQ multiplex PCR was the method, and the copy in TCRdb shows in-frame clones only, minus some. The sample shows 150,000 to 200,000 clones, and over 1% sits with its ten largest clones. The specimen sequenced was PBMCs. Source of these receptors: a woman aged 55 to 70 in good health and CMV-seronegative. Each CDR3 is given with its conserved first and last residue. Fields, in order: V gene, D gene, J gene, CDR3 protein, CDR3 DNA. The D gene is left open where the match is weak.

TRBV7-2	.	TRBJ2-7	CASRPAGRPSYEQYF	TGTGCCAGCAGACCAGCGGGCAGACCCTCCTACGAGCAGTACTTC
TRBV9	.	TRBJ1-5	CASSVGQGNQPQHF	TGTGCCAGCAGCGTAGGACAGGGCAATCAGCCCCAGCATTTT
TRBV5-1	.	TRBJ1-5	CASSLVSGDNQPQHF	TGCGCCAGCAGCTTGGTTTCAGGGGACAATCAGCCCCAGCATTTT
TRBV19	TRBD1	TRBJ2-2	CASSIDPRQGAYTGELFF	TGTGCCAGTAGTATAGATCCGCGCCAGGGGGCTTACACCGGGGAGCTGTTTTTT
TRBV10-3	TRBD1	TRBJ2-1	CAISPLGTGGSNEQFF	TGTGCCATCAGCCCACTTGGGACAGGGGGATCCAATGAGCAGTTCTTC
TRBV5-4	.	TRBJ2-1	CASSLGTDYTKQFF	TGTGCCAGCAGCTTGGGCACTGATTATACTAAGCAGTTCTTC
TRBV30	.	TRBJ1-4	CAWSSRRATNEKLFF	TGTGCCTGGAGTTCCAGGCGGGCAACTAATGAAAAACTGTTTTTT
TRBV7-2	TRBD2	TRBJ2-3	CASSLFGGASTDTQYF	TGTGCCAGCAGCTTATTCGGGGGGGCTAGCACAGATACGCAGTATTTT
TRBV20-1	.	TRBJ2-7	CSARDREQYF	TGCAGTGCTAGAGACAGAGAGCAGTACTTC
TRBV14	.	TRBJ1-1	CASSHPRETLTEAFF	TGTGCCAGCAGCCACCCAAGAGAAACCTTAACTGAAGCTTTCTTT
TRBV11-2	.	TRBJ1-2	CASSPGGLGYTF	TGTGCCAGCAGCCCCGGTGGTCTGGGCTACACCTTC
TRBV7-9	TRBD1	TRBJ2-1	CASSRGQGNNEQFF	TGTGCCAGCAGCCGCGGACAGGGAAACAATGAGCAGTTCTTC
TRBV15	TRBD1	TRBJ2-7	CATSRDWGTDTYEQYF	TGTGCCACCAGCAGAGATTGGGGGACAGACACCTACGAGCAGTACTTC
TRBV9	.	TRBJ1-3	CASSVTSSGNTIYF	TGTGCCAGCAGCGTGACAAGCTCTGGAAACACCATATATTTT
TRBV2	TRBD2	TRBJ2-7	CATRSGSYEQYF	TGTGCCACCCGTAGCGGGAGCTACGAGCAGTACTTC
TRBV15	.	TRBJ1-1	CATSRNSDTEAFF	TGTGCCACCAGCAGAAACAGTGACACTGAAGCTTTCTTT
TRBV4-1	.	TRBJ2-4	CASSPTGLGKNIQYF	TGCGCCAGCAGCCCCACAGGGTTGGGTAAAAACATTCAGTACTTC
TRBV18	.	TRBJ1-1	CASSPDRGNTEAFF	TGTGCCAGCTCCCCCGACAGAGGGAACACTGAAGCTTTCTTT
TRBV25-1	TRBD2	TRBJ2-7	CASRRAGPSYEQYF	TGTGCCAGCAGAAGAGCGGGGCCCTCCTACGAGCAGTACTTC
TRBV19	.	TRBJ1-3	CASRDYGNTIYF	TGTGCCAGTAGAGACTATGGAAACACCATATATTTT
TRBV21-1	.	TRBJ2-7	CASSKAKTSGREYEQYF	TGTGCCAGCAGCAAAGCCAAGACTAGCGGGAGGGAATACGAGCAGTACTTC
TRBV7-8	TRBD2	TRBJ2-5	CASVGGGETQYF	TGTGCCAGCGTGGGGGGGGGAGAGACCCAGTACTTC